The next 20 T cell receptor beta chains were all read from a single sample in a study of blood T cell repertoires in COVID-19. Repertoires were generated with immunoSEQ multiplex PCR, while TCRdb's copy carries only in-frame clones and drops some. The sample has under 200,000 clones; 85% to 90% are singletons. The source material was peripheral blood. These receptors were obtained from a woman aged 70-85 years with acute or convalescent COVID-19.

This clone was picked up one time. The chain couples TRBV4-1 to TRBJ1-4; tentatively, D is TRBD1 (5 bases). The CDR3 contains 15 residues. Trimming cost V 0 bases and J 5 bases, with 10 bases left between them. Germline V gene data show CDR1 as MGHRA and CDR2 as YSYEKL. This CDR3 is CASSQDAGLNEKLFF. The CDR3 DNA reads TGCGCCAGCAGCCAAGATGCGGGACTAAATGAAAAACTGTTTTTT.

The chain employs TRBV6-2 or TRBV6-3 and TRBJ2-2; TRBD2 matches at 7 bases. V gave up 4 bases and J gave up 0 bases; unmatched junction bases: 2. The CDR3 extends over 15 amino acids. Germline CDR1 MNHEY, CDR2 SVGEGT. CDR3 region: CASSSSGTNTGELFF. CDR3 sequence (DNA): TGTGCCAGCAGTTCAAGCGGGACGAACACCGGGGAGCTGTTTTTT.

The chain joins TRBV24-1 to TRBJ1-2, with D possibly matching TRBD1 (5 bases). There are 14 residues in the CDR3. The V gene's germline CDR1 is KGHDR and CDR2 SFDVKD. Trimming cost V 1 base and J 7 bases, with 12 bases left between them. CDR3 in amino acids: CATSDFRGNGGYTF. For the CDR3, the DNA is TGTGCCACCAGTGATTTTAGGGGCAATGGTGGCTACACCTTC.

The J gene is TRBJ1-6, the V gene TRBV6-2 or TRBV6-3; D is undetermined. Deletions cut 5 bases from V and 4 bases from J, with 6 bases between. The CDR3 covers 13 residues. Germline loops: CDR1 MNHEY, CDR2 SVGEGT. CDR3: CASSVRYNSPLHF. DNA of the CDR3: TGTGCCAGCAGTGTGCGTTATAATTCACCCCTCCACTTT.

The chain recombines TRBV25-1 with TRBJ2-7; TRBD2 might be the D (5 bases). The CDR3 totals 14 residues. The V end was cut by 3 bases, the J end by 7 bases, with 16 bases between. Germline CDR1 and CDR2: MGHDK and SYGVNS. Written as DNA, the CDR3 is TGTGCCAGCAGTGACGGACGGGAATCTAGGGAGCAGTACTTC. Amino acids: CASSDGRESREQYF.

The chain couples TRBV15 to TRBJ2-7, with 7 bases matching TRBD1. Germline CDR1 is LNHNV and CDR2 is YYDKDF (reference sequence). The J segment lost 0 bases and the V segment lost 4 bases, leaving 9 bases of the junction unmatched. The CDR3 contains 16 residues. CDR3 in amino acids: CATSTRTGVNSYEQYF. CDR3 coding DNA: TGTGCCACCAGCACGAGAACAGGGGTGAACTCCTACGAGCAGTACTTC.

The chain links TRBV7-2 to TRBJ2-7; possible D gene TRBD1, 6 bases. V was pared by 5 bases and J by 3 bases, with 20 bases between. CDR1 is SGHTA and CDR2 is FQGNSA in the germline V gene. This CDR3 region has 16 residues. CDR3 protein: CASSPDAAKGGYEQYF. In DNA, the CDR3 is TGTGCCAGCAGCCCGGACGCGGCCAAAGGGGGCTACGAGCAGTACTTC.

The V gene is TRBV5-8, the J gene TRBJ1-4, with unresolved D. Trimming left V 0 bases short and J 2 bases short, with 11 bases between. The germline V gene encodes CDR1 SGHTS and CDR2 YDEGEE. There are 16 residues in the CDR3. CDR3 bases: TGTGCCAGCAGCTTGGGACACACGGGGACTAATGAAAAACTGTTTTTT. Translating gives CASSLGHTGTNEKLFF.

V gene TRBV15 combines with J gene TRBJ1-5, with D perhaps TRBD1 (5 bases). The germline gives CDR1 LNHNV, CDR2 YYDKDF (reference sequence). V lost 0 bases to trimming and J lost 3 bases, with 9 bases between them. The CDR3 sequence is 15 residues long. As DNA, the CDR3 is TGTGCCACCAGCAGAGATCGCAGGGTCAATCAGCCCCAGCATTTT. Translated: CATSRDRRVNQPQHF.

The V and J genes are TRBV19 and TRBJ2-7, with D tentatively TRBD2 (5 bases). Germline CDR1 is LNHDA and CDR2 is SQIVND (reference sequence). V lost 4 bases and J 6 bases, leaving 13 bases between the germline ends. The CDR3 totals 13 residues. The CDR3 sequence: CASSRTGQTEQYF. CDR3 sequence (DNA): TGTGCCAGTAGTAGGACTGGTCAGACCGAGCAGTACTTC. Complete variable domain (other parts from reference TRBV19 and TRBJ2-7): DGGITQSPKYLFRKEGQNVTLSCEQNLNHDAMYWYRQDPGQGLRLIYYSQIVNDFQKGDIAEGYSVSREKKESFPLTVTSAQKNPTAFYLCASSRTGQTEQYFGPGTRLTVT.

This chain connects TRBV9 to TRBJ1-2, with 7 positions matching TRBD1. V lost 0 bases, J lost 5 bases, and 7 bases stayed unmatched. The germline CDR1 and CDR2 sequences are SGDLS and YYNGEE. CDR3 length: 15 amino acids. CDR3 coding DNA: TGTGCCAGCAGCGTAGCTGAACAGGGGCGGTATGGCTACACCTTC. This sequence encodes CASSVAEQGRYGYTF.

The chain carries TRBV18 and TRBJ2-7; 12 bases match TRBD2. The germline CDR1 and CDR2 sequences are KGHSH and LQKENI. V lost 2 bases to trimming and J lost 2 bases; unmatched junction nucleotides: 7. This CDR3 region has 17 residues. CDR3 protein: CASSPKLAGGKPYEQYF. The CDR3 coding sequence is TGTGCCAGCTCACCAAAACTAGCGGGGGGTAAGCCCTACGAGCAGTACTTC.

This sequence joins TRBV18 and TRBJ1-2, with a tentative D call TRBD1 (6 bases). The CDR3 covers 15 residues. Between the trimmed V and J ends, which lost 2 bases and 4 bases, there was a span of 14 bases. Germline loops: CDR1 KGHSH, CDR2 LQKENI. CDR3 in amino acids: CASSPLTGLGYGYTF. In nucleotides, the CDR3 is TGTGCCAGCTCACCATTGACAGGCCTAGGCTATGGCTACACCTTC. Drawing the rest from reference TRBV18 and TRBJ1-2, the complete variable domain is NAGVMQNPRHLVRRRGQEARLRCSPMKGHSHVYWYRQLPEEGLKFMVYLQKENIIDESGMPKERFSAEFPKEGPSILRIQQVVRGDSAAYFCASSPLTGLGYGYTFGSGTRLTVV.

The V gene is TRBV20-1, the J gene TRBJ2-5, with D tentatively TRBD1 (5 bases). Germline V gene sequence: CDR1 DFQATT, CDR2 SNEGSKA (reference sequence). Trimming shortened V by 0 bases and J by 11 bases, and 10 bases separated the two germline ends. This CDR3 spans 11 amino acids. As DNA, the CDR3 is TGCAGTGCTAGAGAGGGGCGAGGTCAGTACTTC. Its translation: CSAREGRGQYF.

This chain joins TRBV6-5 and TRBJ1-6; the D gene is possibly TRBD1 (5 bases). Germline CDR1 MNHEY, CDR2 SVGAGI. CDR3 length: 15 amino acids. The V gene lost 6 bases and the J gene lost 5 bases, with 14 bases spanning the gap. CDR3 sequence: CASRPDSTHNSPLHF. CDR3 coding DNA: TGTGCCAGCAGACCAGACAGTACACATAATTCACCCCTCCACTTT.

The DNA for the CDR3 is TGTGCCAGCAGCAAAGGACTAGTTCAAAAAGGAACGCAGTACTTC. Its translation is CASSKGLVQKGTQYF. The V and J genes are TRBV7-8 and TRBJ2-7, with TRBD2 identical over 7 bases. The CDR3 length is 15 residues. V shed 5 bases, J shed 9 bases, and the junction held 16 bases outside the gene matches. Germline CDR1 is SGHVS and CDR2 is FQNEAQ. The full variable domain, rest sourced from reference TRBV7-8 and TRBJ2-7, is GAGVSQSPRYKVAKRGQDVALRCDPISGHVSLFWYQQALGQGPEFLTYFQNEAQLDKSGLPSDRFFAERPEGSVSTLKIQRTQQEDSAVYLCASSKGLVQKGTQYFGPGTRLTVT.

J is TRBJ2-5 and V is TRBV5-4; 11 bases line up with TRBD2. CDR1 SGHNT and CDR2 YYREEE come from the germline V gene (reference sequence). J lost 4 bases, V lost 4 bases, and 9 bases had no gene match. The CDR3 loop spans 16 amino acids. CDR3 residues: CASSLPLSGGAETQYF. The CDR3 DNA follows: TGTGCCAGCAGCCTCCCCCTTAGCGGGGGGGCAGAGACCCAGTACTTC.

For the CDR3, the DNA is TGTGCCAGCAACCAAGGGACACCTGGCAATCAGCCCCAGCATTTT. Amino acids: CASNQGTPGNQPQHF. J is TRBJ1-5 and V is TRBV6-5, with D possibly being TRBD1 (6 bases). Germline V gives CDR1 MNHEY, CDR2 SVGAGI. The CDR3 consists of 15 residues. V shed 7 bases and J shed 2 bases, with 15 bases lying between them.

The rearrangement uses TRBV10-3 and TRBJ1-1, with no clear D. This CDR3 comprises 13 residues. Per the germline V gene, CDR1 is ENHRY and CDR2 is SYGVKD. V was shortened by 7 bases and J by 0 bases, with 9 bases between the two germline ends. In DNA form, the CDR3 reads TGTGCCATCAACCGACACTTGAACACTGAAGCTTTCTTT. Translated, it gives CAINRHLNTEAFF.

The chain carries TRBV2 and TRBJ1-2; a weak D match, TRBD1 (5 bases). The CDR3 is 14 amino acids. From germline, CDR1 is SNHLY and CDR2 FYNNEI. Trimming removed 0 bases from V and 4 bases from J, with 9 bases in between. This chain's CDR3 is CASSEAGALYGYTF. CDR3 coding DNA: TGTGCCAGCAGTGAAGCAGGGGCGCTCTATGGCTACACCTTC.